The 20 T cell receptor beta chains given below trace back to one sample, sequenced in a study of CD8 T cells in Susac syndrome. Random hexamers were used to reverse transcribe the RNA input (about 0.5 to 1 ug). TCRdb independently ran MiXCR on the immunoSEQ multiplex PCR reads; one entry per CDR3 protein. The sample has under 200,000 distinct CDR3 sequences; over 75% are singletons. The sequenced sample consisted of CD4+ T cells from PBMCs. Receptors were obtained from a human donor with Susac syndrome.

The V and J genes are TRBV19 and TRBJ2-7; TRBD2 aligns across 8 bases. The V segment lost 5 bases and the J segment 4 bases; nucleotides outside the gene matches: 16. Germline values: CDR1 LNHDA, CDR2 SQIVND (reference sequence). The CDR3 runs to 17 residues. DNA of the CDR3: TGTGCCAGTAGTCTGTATCCAAGCGGGAGTGGAAAATACGAGCAGTACTTC. This sequence encodes CASSLYPSGSGKYEQYF.

The V and J genes are TRBV5-4 and TRBJ2-3, with 12 positions matching TRBD2. Germline V gene sequence: CDR1 SGHNT, CDR2 YYREEE (reference sequence). After removal of 4 bases from V and 3 bases from J, the junction contained 6 bases not matched to a gene. The CDR3 covers 16 residues. CDR3 nucleotides: TGTGCCAGCAGCCTACGACTAGCGGGAGAAACAGATACGCAGTATTTT. Protein sequence: CASSLRLAGETDTQYF.

The chain links TRBV11-2 to TRBJ2-7; D is undetermined. The CDR3 is 11 amino acids. CDR1 and CDR2 (germline): SGHAT, FQNNGV. The V end lost 5 bases, the J end lost 7 bases, and 9 bases lay between the germline ends. CDR3 in amino acids: CASSPLEEQYF. The CDR3, as DNA: TGTGCCAGCAGCCCCCTTGAAGAGCAGTACTTC.

The chain recombines TRBV19 with TRBJ2-3; D not certain. The V end was cut by 4 bases, the J end by 2 bases, with 4 bases between. This CDR3 contains 12 residues. Germline V gives CDR1 LNHDA, CDR2 SQIVND (reference sequence). CDR3 residues: CASSTNTDTQYF. The DNA for the CDR3 is TGTGCCAGTAGTACCAACACAGATACGCAGTATTTT.

The chain links TRBV10-2 to TRBJ2-3; D remains unclear. V was cut by 4 bases and J by 2 bases, with 16 bases left in between. Per the germline V gene, CDR1 is WSHSY and CDR2 is SAAADI. This CDR3 region has 16 residues. CDR3 amino acids: CASSAARTVNTDTQYF. CDR3 bases: TGCGCCAGCAGTGCGGCCAGAACAGTCAACACAGATACGCAGTATTTT.

This clonotype is a singleton in its sample. The chain couples TRBV20-1 to TRBJ2-1; 11 bases agree with TRBD2. Germline V CDR1 and CDR2: DFQATT, SNEGSKA (reference sequence). The length of the CDR3 is 16 residues. V trimming: 0 bases; J trimming: 6 bases; junction bases outside the gene matches: 7. The CDR3 nucleotides read TGCAGTGCTAGAGATTCAACTAGCGGGAGTCCCAATGAGCAGTTCTTC. This codes for CSARDSTSGSPNEQFF.

This chain connects TRBV28 to TRBJ1-5; 11 nucleotides agree with TRBD1. Germline V gene data show CDR1 as MDHEN and CDR2 as SYDVKM. CDR3 size: 15 residues. The junction had 5 bases not matched to a gene; V was cut back by 6 bases and J by 4 bases. CDR3 coding DNA: TGTGCCAGCAGGCTGGGGACAGGGGGAAATCAGCCCCAGCATTTT. Translating it yields CASRLGTGGNQPQHF.

V gene TRBV3-1 combines with J gene TRBJ2-1, with D possibly TRBD2 on 6 matching bases. Germline V gene lookup returns CDR1 LGHDT and CDR2 YNNKEL (reference sequence). Trimming took 3 bases from V and 6 from J, leaving 15 bases between them. CDR3 length: 15 amino acids. The DNA for the CDR3 is TGTGCCAGCAGCCAGGAGGGAGCTCAATTCAATGAGCAGTTCTTC. This sequence encodes CASSQEGAQFNEQFF.

The chain employs TRBV5-6 and TRBJ2-3, with D uncertain. The CDR3 has 14 amino acids. V lost 0 bases, J lost 2 bases, and 7 bases lay in between. Germline V gene lookup returns CDR1 SGHDT and CDR2 YYEEEE. The CDR3 spells CASSLATTTDTQYF. Here the CDR3 DNA reads TGTGCCAGCAGCTTGGCCACAACCACAGATACGCAGTATTTT.

The chain is built from TRBV12-3 or TRBV12-4 and TRBJ1-1; D remains unclear. V was pared by 5 bases and J by 7 bases, with 8 bases between. This CDR3 has 11 residues. The CDR3 bases are TGTGCCAGCAGTAATCACCGTGAAGCTTTCTTT. Residues: CASSNHREAFF.

The table lists this clonotype with a count of one. This sequence joins TRBV6-1 and TRBJ2-7; 7 positions agree with TRBD1. With 5 bases clipped from V and 2 bases from J, the junction kept 6 bases outside the gene matches. Germline V gene sequence: CDR1 MNHNS, CDR2 SASEGT. This CDR3 is 14 amino acids long. The CDR3 loop reads CASSNDRATYEQYF. The CDR3 bases are TGTGCCAGCAGTAACGACAGGGCTACCTACGAGCAGTACTTC.

The rearrangement uses TRBV2 and TRBJ1-2; D remains unclear. The CDR3 contains 13 residues. V was trimmed by 5 bases and J by 4 bases, leaving 11 bases between them. The V gene's germline CDR1 is SNHLY and CDR2 FYNNEI. This CDR3 reads CASSPFEGYGYTF. In nucleotides, the CDR3 is TGTGCCAGCAGTCCATTTGAAGGCTATGGCTACACCTTC.

The gene calls are TRBV5-1 and TRBJ2-5, with TRBD2 matching over 8 bases. The CDR3 totals 15 residues. CDR1 and CDR2 from the germline V gene are SGHRS and YFSETQ. Unmatched junction bases numbered 3, after V lost 0 bases and J lost 2 bases. Written as DNA, the CDR3 is TGCGCCAGCAGCTTGGCACCGGGGGGGCAAGAGACCCAGTACTTC. It specifies CASSLAPGGQETQYF.

V and J are TRBV6-2 or TRBV6-3 and TRBJ1-2; D is unresolved. Trimming left V 2 bases short and J 0 bases short, with 16 bases between. This CDR3 spans 17 amino acids. CDR1 MNHEY and CDR2 SVGEGT come from the germline V gene. CDR3 coding DNA: TGTGCCAGCAGTTACGCCTCCCACGGGGTCGCTAACTATGGCTACACCTTC. This sequence encodes CASSYASHGVANYGYTF.

The count of this clonotype is one. The chain has TRBV19 and TRBJ1-1, with TRBD1 matching 7 bases. Germline values: CDR1 LNHDA, CDR2 SQIVND (reference sequence). The CDR3 contains 14 residues. V was pared by 5 bases and J by 6 bases, with 9 bases of the junction left unmatched. The CDR3 coding sequence is TGTGCCAGTAGTGACGGGACAGTCCCCTCTGAAGCTTTCTTT. Amino acid sequence: CASSDGTVPSEAFF.

This clonotype was observed a handful of times. The chain links TRBV5-1 to TRBJ2-7; TRBD1 matches at 8 bases. The V segment lost 4 bases and the J segment 6 bases; nucleotides outside the gene matches: 15. Germline CDR1 SGHRS, CDR2 YFSETQ. This CDR3 has 16 amino acids. In DNA form, the CDR3 reads TGCGCCAGCAGCCCTGGGACAGGCTACGGGTTCGGCGAGCAGTACTTC. Translated, it gives CASSPGTGYGFGEQYF.

The rearrangement joins TRBV29-1 to TRBJ1-1; 8 bases match TRBD1. Per germline, CDR1 SQVTM and CDR2 ANQGSEA. The junction had 12 bases not matched to a gene; V was cut back by 7 bases and J by 5 bases. The CDR3 totals 14 residues. This chain's CDR3 is CSASGQASGTEAFF. The CDR3 bases are TGCAGCGCTTCGGGACAGGCCTCGGGGACTGAAGCTTTCTTT.

The rearrangement links TRBV3-1 to TRBJ1-2, with TRBD1 matching 7 bases. Germline V gene sequence: CDR1 LGHDT, CDR2 YNNKEL (reference sequence). Trimming at V came to 3 bases and at J to 4 bases, leaving 8 bases not matched to a gene. This CDR3 is built from 15 residues. Here the CDR3 DNA reads TGTGCCAGCAGCCAGACAGGGCAGGACGGCTATGGCTACACCTTC. Translation: CASSQTGQDGYGYTF.

The chain is built from TRBV2 and TRBJ2-1; D is unclear. The CDR3 has 14 amino acids. Germline V gives CDR1 SNHLY, CDR2 FYNNEI. Trimming stripped 8 bases from V and 8 bases from J, with 19 bases between. The chain's CDR3 is CASDPVVMFDEQFF. The CDR3 region has the DNA TGTGCCAGCGACCCGGTGGTAATGTTCGATGAGCAGTTCTTC.

The chain has TRBV2 and TRBJ1-1; 7 bases align to TRBD1. Trimming at V came to 6 bases and at J to 0 bases, leaving 7 bases not matched to a gene. CDR1 and CDR2 from the germline V gene are SNHLY and FYNNEI. This CDR3 has 15 residues. As DNA, the CDR3 is TGTGCCAGCAGCGAGCTGGGACAGATGAACACTGAAGCTTTCTTT. Protein product: CASSELGQMNTEAFF.